Reported below is one TCR beta chain. Its target is not known. Germline assignment: CDR1 GTSNPN and CDR2 SVGIG (reference sequence). CDR3 length: 16 amino acids. Trimming removed 5 bases from V and 2 bases from J; junction bases left unmatched: 10. The sample originates from a study of cytomegalovirus exposure and HLA in healthy donors. Study at large: The 120 validation repertoires were produced on the same platform as the 670 or so repertoires of the first cohort. This was reported in a later analysis. Study-wide results and caveats: A list of about 180 TCR beta chains associated with cytomegalovirus was given. There were some public TCRs occurring in many donors, but most TCR sequences were rare.

Assay used: immunoSEQ multiplex PCR; TCRdb lists only in-frame clones, some missing. Among about 190,000 clones listed, around 86% were seen once. Sequencing input: PBMCs. The rearrangement links TRBV30 to TRBJ2-2; 8 nucleotides agree with TRBD2. The receptor was derived from a woman under 30 in good health and CMV-seronegative. The CDR3 DNA reads TGTGCCTGGTTGGCCCTCAGCGGGGGCAACACCGGGGAGCTGTTTTTT. Translating gives CAWLALSGGNTGELFF.